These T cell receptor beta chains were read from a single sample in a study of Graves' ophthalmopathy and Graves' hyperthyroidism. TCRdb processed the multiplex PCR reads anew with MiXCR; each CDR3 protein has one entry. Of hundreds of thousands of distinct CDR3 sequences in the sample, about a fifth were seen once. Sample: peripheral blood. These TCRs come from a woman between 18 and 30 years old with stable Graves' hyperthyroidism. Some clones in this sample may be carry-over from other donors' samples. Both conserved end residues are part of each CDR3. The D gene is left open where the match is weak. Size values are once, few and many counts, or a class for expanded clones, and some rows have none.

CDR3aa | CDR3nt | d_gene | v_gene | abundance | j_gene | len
CASSPAGPVGEQYF | TGTGCCAGCTCACCAGCAGGGCCGGTAGGCGAGCAGTACTTC | . | TRBV18 | . | TRBJ2-7 | 14
CATSREGRWGVGPNYGYTF | TGTGCCACCAGCAGAGAAGGAAGGTGGGGAGTCGGGCCTAACTATGGCTACACCTTC | . | TRBV15 | . | TRBJ1-2 | 19
CSARTFGQAGDGYTF | TGCAGTGCTAGAACGTTCGGACAGGCAGGGGATGGCTACACCTTC | TRBD1 | TRBV20-1 | many | TRBJ1-2 | 15
CASSPRAGGHYEQYF | TGTGCCAGCAGTCCCCGAGCGGGAGGCCACTACGAGCAGTACTTC | TRBD2 | TRBV12-3/TRBV12-4 | . | TRBJ2-7 | 15
CSARDQRSQENKTYGYTF | TGCAGTGCTAGAGACCAACGAAGCCAGGAGAATAAAACCTATGGCTACACCTTC | . | TRBV20-1 | . | TRBJ1-2 | 18
CASSYSGVANYGYTF | TGTGCCAGCAGTTACTCCGGGGTAGCTAACTATGGCTACACCTTC | . | TRBV6-5 | many | TRBJ1-2 | 15
CASSYRDGETYEQYF | TGTGCCAGCAGTTACCGGGACGGCGAAACCTACGAGCAGTACTTC | . | TRBV6-5 | . | TRBJ2-7 | 15
CAISEGAGLAGTYEQYF | TGTGCCATCAGTGAGGGAGCGGGACTAGCGGGAACCTACGAGCAGTACTTC | TRBD2 | TRBV10-3 | many | TRBJ2-7 | 17
CASSSTTGIHGYTF | TGTGCCAGCAGTTCTACAACAGGGATACATGGCTACACCTTC | . | TRBV6-5 | many | TRBJ1-2 | 14
CASGDRGLYLAPGGYTF | TGTGCCAGCGGGGACAGGGGGCTATATTTGGCCCCTGGTGGCTACACCTTC | TRBD1 | TRBV6-4 | . | TRBJ1-2 | 17
CASRQDRIRMGEQYF | TGTGCCAGCAGACAAGACAGGATCAGAATGGGCGAGCAGTACTTC | . | TRBV7-9 | many | TRBJ2-7 | 15
CASSSTQGGYSYEQYF | TGTGCCAGCAGTTCCACACAGGGTGGGTACTCCTACGAGCAGTACTTC | . | TRBV6-5 | many | TRBJ2-7 | 16
CASAFTGANTEAFF | TGTGCCAGCGCCTTTACAGGGGCCAACACTGAAGCTTTCTTT | TRBD1 | TRBV12-3/TRBV12-4 | few | TRBJ1-1 | 14
CASSQEPSPSTDTQYF | TGTGCCAGCAGCCAAGAACCGAGCCCTAGCACAGATACGCAGTATTTT | . | TRBV4-2 | . | TRBJ2-3 | 16
CASSEASTSGSFETQYF | TGTGCCAGCAGTGAAGCCTCGACTAGCGGGAGTTTCGAGACCCAGTACTTC | TRBD2 | TRBV6-1 | many | TRBJ2-5 | 17
CASSHEPGGGYTF | TGTGCCAGCAGCCATGAGCCGGGGGGAGGCTACACCTTC | . | TRBV3-1 | few | TRBJ1-2 | 13
CASAKDRGNTEAFF | TGTGCCTCTGCGAAGGACAGGGGGAACACTGAAGCTTTCTTT | TRBD1 | TRBV12-3/TRBV12-4 | few | TRBJ1-1 | 14
CASSRPGGAYEQYF | TGCGCCAGCAGCCGCCCCGGCGGAGCCTACGAGCAGTACTTC | . | TRBV4-1 | . | TRBJ2-7 | 14
CACRVYGYTF | TGTGCCTGCAGGGTTTATGGCTACACCTTC | . | TRBV30 | . | TRBJ1-2 | 10
CASSYGPLETQYF | TGTGCCAGCAGCTACGGTCCCTTGGAGACCCAGTACTTC | . | TRBV7-8 | many | TRBJ2-5 | 13
CGARVLGTDRYGYTF | TGCGGTGCTAGAGTTCTGGGAACCGACCGCTATGGCTACACCTTC | . | TRBV20-1 | many | TRBJ1-2 | 15
CASSEDARMNTEACF | TGTGCCAGCAGTGAAGATGCCAGAATGAACACTGAAGCTTGCTTT | . | TRBV6-1 | . | TRBJ1-1 | 15
CAGSEEDLRTEAFF | TGTGCCGGCAGTGAAGAGGACTTGCGCACTGAAGCTTTCTTT | . | TRBV6-1 | . | TRBJ1-1 | 14